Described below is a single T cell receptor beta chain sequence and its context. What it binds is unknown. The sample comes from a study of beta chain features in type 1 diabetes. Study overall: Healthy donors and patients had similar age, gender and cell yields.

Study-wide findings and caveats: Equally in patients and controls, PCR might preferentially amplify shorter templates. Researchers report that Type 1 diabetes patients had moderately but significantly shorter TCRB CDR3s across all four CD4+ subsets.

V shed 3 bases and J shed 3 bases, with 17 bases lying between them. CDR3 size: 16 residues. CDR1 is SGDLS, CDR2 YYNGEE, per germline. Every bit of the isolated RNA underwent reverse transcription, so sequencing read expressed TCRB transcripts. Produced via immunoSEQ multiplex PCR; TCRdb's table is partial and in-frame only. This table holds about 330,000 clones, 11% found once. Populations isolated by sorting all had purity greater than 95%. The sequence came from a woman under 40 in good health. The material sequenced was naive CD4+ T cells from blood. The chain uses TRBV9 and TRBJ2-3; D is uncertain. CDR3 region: CASSENPSRQTDTQYF. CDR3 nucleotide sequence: TGTGCCAGCAGCGAAAACCCAAGTCGCCAGACAGATACGCAGTATTTT.